These T cell receptor beta chains were read from a single sample in a study of shared clonotypes between healthy human individuals. Measured with immunoSEQ multiplex PCR; TCRdb has only the in-frame clones, and not every one. This table holds about 2.3 million clones, under 95% found once. The sample was naive CD4+ T cells from PBMCs. These receptors all come from a man younger than 35 in good health. Some clones in this sample may be carry-over from other donors' samples. CDR3s include the opening cysteine and the closing phenylalanine or tryptophan. The order of the fields is D gene, V gene, clone size, J gene, CDR3 protein, CDR3 DNA. D genes are given only for firm matches. Part of the rows lack a size; the others show once, few, many or a class for expanded clones.

d_gene: TRBD2; v_gene: TRBV18; abundance: once; j_gene: TRBJ2-2; CDR3aa: CASSPIAGATTGELFF; CDR3nt: TGTGCCAGCTCCCCTATTGCGGGAGCGACCACCGGGGAGCTGTTTTTT
d_gene: TRBD2; v_gene: TRBV4-2; abundance: NA; j_gene: TRBJ2-1; CDR3aa: CASSQPRGTSQIYNEQFF; CDR3nt: TGTGCCAGCAGCCAACCCCGGGGGACTAGCCAAATATACAATGAGCAGTTCTTC
d_gene: TRBD1; v_gene: TRBV19; abundance: NA; j_gene: TRBJ1-2; CDR3aa: CASNRGEAANYGYTF; CDR3nt: TGTGCCAGCAACAGGGGGGAGGCTGCTAACTATGGCTACACCTTC
d_gene: NA; v_gene: TRBV4-2; abundance: NA; j_gene: TRBJ1-1; CDR3aa: CASSLELDTSLEAFF; CDR3nt: TGTGCCAGCAGCTTGGAATTGGACACCTCCCTTGAAGCTTTCTTT
d_gene: NA; v_gene: TRBV7-9; abundance: NA; j_gene: TRBJ2-1; CDR3aa: CASSLQGLSDEQFF; CDR3nt: TGTGCCAGCAGCTTACAGGGCCTCTCAGATGAGCAGTTCTTC
d_gene: NA; v_gene: TRBV7-8; abundance: NA; j_gene: TRBJ1-2; CDR3aa: CASSPGSGGGAGGYTF; CDR3nt: TGTGCCAGCAGCCCGGGCTCGGGTGGGGGCGCGGGTGGCTACACCTTC
d_gene: NA; v_gene: TRBV6-1; abundance: NA; j_gene: TRBJ2-7; CDR3aa: CASSESATLRNQYF; CDR3nt: TGTGCCAGCAGTGAATCAGCTACTCTCAGAAACCAGTACTTC
d_gene: TRBD2; v_gene: TRBV10-3; abundance: NA; j_gene: TRBJ2-7; CDR3aa: CAIQPAGSYEQYF; CDR3nt: TGTGCCATTCAACCAGCGGGAAGCTACGAGCAGTACTTC
d_gene: NA; v_gene: TRBV29-1; abundance: NA; j_gene: TRBJ2-2; CDR3aa: CSVYGTGELFF; CDR3nt: TGCAGCGTTTATGGTACCGGGGAGCTGTTTTTT
d_gene: NA; v_gene: TRBV27; abundance: NA; j_gene: TRBJ1-3; CDR3aa: CASGPWGPNGNTIYF; CDR3nt: TGTGCCAGCGGGCCGTGGGGGCCGAATGGAAACACCATATATTTT
d_gene: TRBD1; v_gene: TRBV5-1; abundance: NA; j_gene: TRBJ2-1; CDR3aa: CASSSGTGTYNEQFF; CDR3nt: TGCGCCAGCAGCTCCGGGACAGGGACTTACAATGAGCAGTTCTTC
d_gene: NA; v_gene: TRBV9; abundance: NA; j_gene: TRBJ1-5; CDR3aa: CASSAHGFNQPQHF; CDR3nt: TGTGCCAGCAGCGCGCACGGGTTCAATCAGCCCCAGCATTTT
d_gene: TRBD1; v_gene: TRBV7-2; abundance: NA; j_gene: TRBJ2-7; CDR3aa: CASSPRGTASYEQYF; CDR3nt: TGTGCCAGCAGCCCTAGGGGGACAGCCTCCTACGAGCAGTACTTC
d_gene: NA; v_gene: TRBV30; abundance: NA; j_gene: TRBJ1-6; CDR3aa: CAWTLDRGNSPLHF; CDR3nt: TGTGCCTGGACCTTAGACCGGGGAAATTCACCCCTCCACTTT
d_gene: TRBD2; v_gene: TRBV6-1; abundance: NA; j_gene: TRBJ2-1; CDR3aa: CASRAQREPYNEQFF; CDR3nt: TGTGCCAGCAGGGCCCAGCGGGAGCCGTACAATGAGCAGTTCTTC
d_gene: TRBD2; v_gene: TRBV28; abundance: NA; j_gene: TRBJ2-3; CDR3aa: CASSRGTSGTDTQYF; CDR3nt: TGTGCCAGCAGCCGTGGGACTAGCGGTACAGATACGCAGTATTTT
d_gene: NA; v_gene: TRBV7-3; abundance: NA; j_gene: TRBJ2-1; CDR3aa: CASSLRGEQNEQFF; CDR3nt: TGTGCCAGCAGCTTACGAGGGGAGCAGAATGAGCAGTTCTTC
d_gene: TRBD1; v_gene: TRBV11-2; abundance: NA; j_gene: TRBJ1-6; CDR3aa: CASSLGRSGGNSPLHF; CDR3nt: TGTGCCAGCAGCTTAGGGAGGTCAGGGGGAAATTCACCCCTCCACTTT
d_gene: NA; v_gene: TRBV9; abundance: NA; j_gene: TRBJ1-1; CDR3aa: CASSEGEAFF; CDR3nt: TGTGCCAGCTCCGAGGGGGAAGCTTTCTTT
d_gene: NA; v_gene: TRBV2; abundance: NA; j_gene: TRBJ1-4; CDR3aa: CASSPQRTNEKLFF; CDR3nt: TGTGCCAGCAGTCCACAGCGAACTAATGAAAAACTGTTTTTT
d_gene: NA; v_gene: TRBV25-1; abundance: NA; j_gene: TRBJ2-2; CDR3aa: CASSEFGANTGELFF; CDR3nt: TGTGCCAGCAGTGAATTCGGGGCGAACACCGGGGAGCTGTTTTTT
d_gene: TRBD2; v_gene: TRBV14; abundance: few; j_gene: TRBJ2-7; CDR3aa: CASSRSSGTEQYF; CDR3nt: TGTGCCAGCAGCCGATCGAGCGGGACCGAGCAGTACTTC
d_gene: NA; v_gene: TRBV29-1; abundance: NA; j_gene: TRBJ2-7; CDR3aa: CSVEDIGDRYF; CDR3nt: TGCAGCGTTGAAGATATTGGGGATAGGTACTTC